One sample yielded the 30 T cell receptor beta chains listed below, sequenced in a study of T cells in Graves' hyperthyroidism and ophthalmopathy. Amplification targeted TCR beta CDR3 regions from RNA transcripts. Primed by the HTBI set, a first-round RT-PCR was run on the TCR CDR3. TCRdb re-called the multiplex PCR reads with MiXCR, one entry per CDR3 protein. The profile shows almost 250,000 distinct CDR3 sequences, approximately 23% of them singletons. Source material: blood. Every receptor here comes from a woman in her thirties or forties with Graves' ophthalmopathy.

The chain recombines TRBV24-1 with TRBJ1-2; 10 bases fit TRBD1. The trim removed 8 bases at V and 8 bases at J, leaving 4 bases unmatched. The CDR3 sequence is 12 residues long. Germline CDR1 reads KGHDR; CDR2 reads SFDVKD. DNA for the CDR3: TGTGCCACCATGGGGACAGGGGTCGGCTACACCTTC. Translated, it gives CATMGTGVGYTF.

This clonotype was seen just once. The chain is built from TRBV12-3 or TRBV12-4 and TRBJ2-2; TRBD1 is a possible D gene (6 bases). This CDR3 has 16 residues. V lost 6 bases, J lost 1 base, and 15 bases lay in between. CDR3 in amino acids: CASRPPDRQNTGELFF. For the CDR3, the DNA is TGTGCCAGCAGGCCCCCGGACAGACAGAACACCGGGGAGCTGTTTTTT.

Points on this clonotype: An end of the junction differs from the germline gene, which may be a read error. This sequence joins TRBV11-1 and TRBJ2-1; 13 nucleotides agree with TRBD2. Germline V gene sequence: CDR1 SGHAT, CDR2 FQDESV (reference sequence). The CDR3 covers 16 residues. The CDR3 loop reads CASSALTSGRAGEHFF. The CDR3 bases are TGTGCCAGCAGCGCCTTAACTAGCGGGAGGGCAGGTGAGCATTTCTTC.

This clonotype was detected ten times or more. The chain has TRBV28 and TRBJ2-7; no clear D gene. With 3 bases removed from V and 4 bases from J, the gap between germline ends came to 10 bases. The CDR3 consists of 13 residues. Germline V gene sequence: CDR1 MDHEN, CDR2 SYDVKM. The DNA for the CDR3 is TGTGCCAGCAGTTTGATGGGGATTTACGAGCAGTACTTC. It encodes CASSLMGIYEQYF.

This clonotype came up many times. The chain carries TRBV7-2 and TRBJ2-7, with D unresolved. The CDR3 runs 12 residues. Germline V lookup: CDR1 SGHTA, CDR2 FQGNSA. Deletions cut 6 bases from V and 3 bases from J, with 9 bases between. As DNA, the CDR3 is TGTGCCAGCAGTTTGGACCTCTACGAGCAGTACTTC. Translation: CASSLDLYEQYF.

The chain combines TRBV6-1 with TRBJ1-1; the D gene is possibly TRBD1 (5 bases). V was trimmed by 2 bases and J by 1 base, leaving 14 bases between them. This CDR3 region has 16 residues. Looked up from germline, CDR1 is MNHNS and CDR2 is SASEGT. CDR3 residues: CASSESWARENTEAFF. CDR3 DNA sequence: TGTGCCAGCAGTGAAAGTTGGGCCAGGGAGAACACTGAAGCTTTCTTT.

This clonotype was seen many times. This chain joins TRBV6-5 and TRBJ1-5; D is ambiguous. Germline V CDR1 and CDR2: MNHEY, SVGAGI. This CDR3 is built from 13 residues. Trimming removed 6 bases from V and 4 bases from J, with 10 bases in between. The chain's CDR3 is CASRRDGNQPQHF. The CDR3 DNA is TGTGCCAGCAGGAGGGATGGGAATCAGCCCCAGCATTTT.

This clonotype was observed at least ten times. The rearrangement links TRBV30 to TRBJ1-1; 8 nucleotides line up with TRBD1. Germline-derived CDR1 and CDR2 are GTSNPN and SVGIG (reference sequence). The CDR3 is 14 residues long. With 5 bases clipped from V and 3 bases from J, the junction kept 8 bases outside the gene matches. The CDR3 protein is CAWGAGGRDTEAFF. The CDR3 nucleotides are TGTGCCTGGGGGGCAGGGGGCAGAGACACTGAAGCTTTCTTT.

This clonotype has just one count. One end of the junction does not line up with germline, which may come from a read error. The rearrangement uses TRBV12-3 or TRBV12-4 and TRBJ1-5; no clear D. CDR3 length: 15 residues. This CDR3 is CASSLSGISNQPQPF. The DNA for the CDR3 is TGTGCCAGCAGTTTGTCGGGAATTAGCAATCAGCCCCAGCCTTTT.

This clonotype was seen ten or more times. The V gene is TRBV27, the J gene TRBJ2-7; D is possibly TRBD1 or TRBD2 (5 bases each). Germline CDR1 MNHEY, CDR2 SMNVEV (reference sequence). Between the trimmed V and J ends, which lost 5 bases and 2 bases, there was a span of 22 bases. The CDR3 is made up of 17 amino acids. The CDR3 loop is CASSPFISVGPTYEQYF. CDR3 bases: TGTGCCAGCAGTCCGTTCATTTCAGTGGGACCTACCTACGAGCAGTACTTC.

This clonotype was seen ten or more times. This chain joins TRBV4-1 and TRBJ2-7; TRBD2 aligns across 11 bases. CDR1 and CDR2 from the germline V gene are MGHRA and YSYEKL. The CDR3 is 19 amino acids. The J segment lost 4 bases and the V segment lost 4 bases, leaving 18 bases of the junction unmatched. The CDR3 DNA reads as TGCGCCAGCAGCCCCCGGACAGGGATACTAGCGGGAGACCTTTACGAGCAGTACTTC. Translation gives CASSPRTGILAGDLYEQYF.

The chain is built from TRBV2 and TRBJ2-5, with 8 nucleotides matching TRBD1. Germline V CDR1 and CDR2: SNHLY, FYNNEI. The CDR3 runs 16 residues. With 4 bases clipped from V and 2 bases from J, the junction kept 9 bases outside the gene matches. CDR3 DNA: TGTGCCAGCAGTGGAGCTCGGGACAGGCCACAAGAGACCCAGTACTTC. This encodes CASSGARDRPQETQYF.

This clonotype was counted at least ten times. This sequence joins TRBV6-1 and TRBJ1-1; 7 bases fit TRBD1. The junction had 9 bases not matched to a gene; V was cut back by 4 bases and J by 4 bases. This CDR3 region has 15 residues. Germline V gene lookup returns CDR1 MNHNS and CDR2 SASEGT. DNA of the CDR3: TGTGCCAGCAGTGCGCAACAGGGGCTGGGCACTGAAGCTTTCTTT. The encoded protein is CASSAQQGLGTEAFF.

This clonotype was counted at least ten times. The chain combines TRBV12-3 or TRBV12-4 with TRBJ2-5; D call uncertain. With 3 bases removed from V and 2 bases from J, the gap between germline ends came to 7 bases. The CDR3 contains 13 residues. This CDR3 reads CASSLGEQETQYF. CDR3 bases: TGTGCCAGCAGTTTGGGCGAGCAAGAGACCCAGTACTTC.

The chain recombines TRBV3-1 with TRBJ2-7; 7 bases map to TRBD2. Per the germline V gene, CDR1 is LGHDT and CDR2 is YNNKEL (reference sequence). The CDR3 has 16 residues. V was pared by 0 bases and J by 2 bases, with 7 bases of the junction left unmatched. CDR3: CASSQDDAGVPYEQYF. The CDR3 DNA reads as TGTGCCAGCAGCCAAGACGACGCGGGAGTACCCTACGAGCAGTACTTC.

This clonotype was counted many times. This chain connects TRBV19 to TRBJ2-2, with TRBD2 identical over 8 bases. This CDR3 is built from 16 residues. V was clipped by 3 bases and J by 3 bases; unmatched bases: 6. CDR1 and CDR2 (germline): LNHDA, SQIVND (reference sequence). CDR3 amino acids: CASSITGGTYTGELFF. CDR3 DNA: TGTGCCAGTAGTATCACGGGAGGGACCTACACCGGGGAGCTGTTTTTT.

The table lists this clonotype with many counts. This chain uses TRBV4-2 with TRBJ2-7; 11 bases are a match to TRBD2. The CDR3 sequence is 16 residues long. The ends lost 0 bases at V and 3 bases at J; junction bases unmatched: 4. Germline CDR1 and CDR2: LGHNA and YNFKEQ. Written as DNA, the CDR3 is TGTGCCAGCAGCCAAGAGACTAGCGGGACCGACTACGAGCAGTACTTC. Its protein is CASSQETSGTDYEQYF.

The chain combines TRBV12-3 or TRBV12-4 with TRBJ2-5; 12 nucleotides line up with TRBD2. V shed 8 bases and J 5 bases; nucleotides not matched to a gene: 15. The CDR3 covers 17 residues. The CDR3 loop is CASLDFLAGGPDETQYF. The DNA of the CDR3 is TGTGCCAGCTTGGATTTTCTAGCGGGGGGGCCCGACGAGACCCAGTACTTC.

This clonotype came up many times. V gene TRBV7-8 combines with J gene TRBJ2-7; no definite D call. The CDR3 length is 14 residues. The V and J ends lost 1 base and 0 bases respectively, with 7 bases between them. The germline V gene has CDR1 SGHVS and CDR2 FQNEAQ. CDR3 in DNA: TGTGCCAGCAGCTTAGACCGTAGCTCCTACGAGCAGTACTTC. This sequence encodes CASSLDRSSYEQYF.

This rearrangement joins TRBV12-3 or TRBV12-4 to TRBJ2-5; TRBD2 agrees at 8 bases. V was clipped by 7 bases and J by 5 bases; unmatched bases: 12. This CDR3 is 15 amino acids long. For the CDR3, the DNA is TGTGCCAGCAAGATGATAGCGGGAATGGGGGAGACCCAGTACTTC. This translates into CASKMIAGMGETQYF.

This clonotype was detected ten times or more. V and J are TRBV30 and TRBJ2-2; perhaps TRBD1 as D (6 bases). Trimming removed 4 bases at V and 1 base at J, with 10 bases between. CDR1 and CDR2 from the germline V gene are GTSNPN and SVGIG (reference sequence). CDR3 length: 14 amino acids. CDR3 bases: TGTGCCTGGATAAGACAGGTGAACACCGGGGAGCTGTTTTTT. Encoded protein: CAWIRQVNTGELFF.

This clonotype was counted ten times or more. CDR3 in DNA: TGTGCCAGCAGCCCCGGGACAGGGGGCCAGCGGACTGAAGCTTTCTTT. Translation gives CASSPGTGGQRTEAFF. The chain joins TRBV3-1 to TRBJ1-1; 12 bases agree with TRBD1. CDR1 and CDR2 from the germline V gene are LGHDT and YNNKEL (reference sequence). The length of the CDR3 is 16 residues. The V and J ends lost 4 bases and 5 bases, in that order; junction bases with no gene match: 8.

The sample holds one count of this clonotype. V and J are TRBV2 and TRBJ2-7; D not certain. Germline-derived CDR1 and CDR2 are SNHLY and FYNNEI. The V gene lost 7 bases and the J gene lost 1 base, with 11 bases spanning the gap. CDR3 length: 13 residues. The chain's CDR3 is CASKAGPSYEQYF. The CDR3 DNA sequence: TGTGCCAGCAAGGCAGGCCCTTCCTACGAGCAGTACTTC.

This clonotype was recorded at least ten times. The chain joins TRBV15 to TRBJ1-4; D remains ambiguous. Between the trimmed V and J ends, which lost 2 bases and 8 bases, there was a span of 12 bases. CDR1 is LNHNV, CDR2 YYDKDF, per germline (reference sequence). There are 14 residues in the CDR3. CDR3 region: CATSRPGLVEKLFF. As DNA, the CDR3 is TGTGCCACCAGCAGACCCGGACTGGTAGAAAAACTGTTTTTT.

This rearrangement joins TRBV7-2 to TRBJ1-1; D may be TRBD1 (5 bases). The V end was cut by 3 bases, the J end by 4 bases, with 12 bases between. The germline CDR1 and CDR2 sequences are SGHTA and FQGNSA. The CDR3 loop spans 14 amino acids. This chain's CDR3 is CASSFRVIGTEAFF. In DNA, the CDR3 is TGTGCCAGCAGCTTCAGGGTAATTGGCACTGAAGCTTTCTTT.

This clonotype was counted at least ten times. J is TRBJ2-2 and V is TRBV5-1; 13 nucleotides align to TRBD2. The germline V gene encodes CDR1 SGHRS and CDR2 YFSETQ. V trimming: 4 bases; J trimming: 4 bases; junction bases outside the gene matches: 10. The CDR3 runs to 18 residues. In DNA, the CDR3 is TGCGCCAGCAGCCCCAGGAGGGGACTAGCGGGGATCACCGGGGAGCTGTTTTTT. It specifies CASSPRRGLAGITGELFF.

The table lists this clonotype with many counts. The chain uses TRBV29-1 and TRBJ2-7; 8 bases are a match to TRBD1. This CDR3 is 14 amino acids long. Trimming cost V 3 bases and J 0 bases; bases outside gene matches: 4. Germline V CDR1 and CDR2: SQVTM, ANQGSEA. DNA of the CDR3: TGCAGCGTTGATGTGACAGGGGCCTCCTACGAGCAGTACTTC. This sequence encodes CSVDVTGASYEQYF.

This clonotype was seen at least ten times. The chain couples TRBV19 to TRBJ1-5, with 8 bases aligning to TRBD1. This CDR3 is 17 amino acids long. Germline V gene data show CDR1 as LNHDA and CDR2 as SQIVND (reference sequence). J lost 2 bases, V lost 8 bases, and 14 bases had no gene match. This CDR3 is CASRPDRGGLGNQPQHF. As DNA, the CDR3 is TGTGCCAGTCGTCCCGACAGGGGAGGATTGGGCAATCAGCCCCAGCATTTT. Based on the CDR3 plus reference TRBV19 and TRBJ1-5, the full variable domain is DGGITQSPKYLFRKEGQNVTLSCEQNLNHDAMYWYRQDPGQGLRLIYYSQIVNDFQKGDIAEGYSVSREKKESFPLTVTSAQKNPTAFYLCASRPDRGGLGNQPQHFGDGTRLSIL.

This clonotype was detected a few times. The V and J genes are TRBV28 and TRBJ1-1; maybe TRBD1 (5 bases). Trimming left V 11 bases short and J 7 bases short, with 17 bases between. This CDR3 has 12 residues. Germline V lookup: CDR1 MDHEN, CDR2 SYDVKM. The CDR3: CAAGPWGVEAFF. CDR3 DNA: TGTGCCGCGGGGCCATGGGGGGTTGAAGCTTTCTTT.

This clonotype has just a few counts. The chain is built from TRBV3-1 and TRBJ2-7; TRBD1 might be the D (6 bases). The CDR3 length is 14 residues. Trimming took 4 bases from V and 4 from J, leaving 14 bases between them. Germline V gene lookup returns CDR1 LGHDT and CDR2 YNNKEL (reference sequence). The CDR3 DNA reads TGTGCCAGCAGCCCTCTGGGGGCCTCTTACGAGCAGTACTTC. Its translation is CASSPLGASYEQYF.